One and the same sample provided the 25 T cell receptor beta chains below, sequenced in a study of control samples from healthy donors and cancer patients. TCRdb's copy holds only in-frame clones and misses some; the assay was immunoSEQ multiplex PCR. The table shows 45,000 to 60,000 clones, with roughly 94% occurring only once. Sequenced sample: blood. These receptors were obtained from a man aged 25-40 years in good health.

The gene calls are TRBV19 and TRBJ2-2; 7 bases are shared with TRBD2. The germline CDR1 and CDR2 sequences are LNHDA and SQIVND (reference sequence). The CDR3 has 14 amino acids. Trimming took 8 bases from V and 7 from J; bases not matched to a gene: 10. The DNA for the CDR3 is TGTGCCAGTCGGAGCGGGATACATGACGGGGAGCTGTTTTTT. Protein sequence: CASRSGIHDGELFF. Complete variable domain (other parts from reference TRBV19 and TRBJ2-2): DGGITQSPKYLFRKEGQNVTLSCEQNLNHDAMYWYRQDPGQGLRLIYYSQIVNDFQKGDIAEGYSVSREKKESFPLTVTSAQKNPTAFYLCASRSGIHDGELFFGEGSRLTVL.

This sequence joins TRBV24-1 and TRBJ2-7; possible D gene TRBD1, 5 bases. The CDR3 extends over 14 amino acids. The V gene's germline CDR1 is KGHDR and CDR2 SFDVKD. V dropped 3 bases and J dropped 3 bases, with 11 bases sitting between them. CDR3 protein: CATSDEGADYEQYF. CDR3 coding DNA: TGTGCCACCAGTGATGAAGGGGCAGACTACGAGCAGTACTTC.

The rearrangement links TRBV18 to TRBJ1-1; D perhaps matches TRBD1 (6 bases). With 10 bases removed from V and 5 bases from J, the gap between germline ends came to 14 bases. This CDR3 contains 12 residues. CDR1 is KGHSH and CDR2 is LQKENI in the germline V gene. This CDR3 is CATQGQSTEAFF. The CDR3 coding sequence is TGTGCCACCCAAGGACAGTCTACTGAAGCTTTCTTT.

The V gene is TRBV27, the J gene TRBJ1-5; D uncertain. The CDR3 totals 13 residues. Germline loops: CDR1 MNHEY, CDR2 SMNVEV (reference sequence). V was pared by 3 bases and J by 2 bases, with 5 bases between. The CDR3 DNA reads TGTGCCAGCAGTTTCGGTGGCAATCAGCCCCAGCATTTT. As protein: CASSFGGNQPQHF.

V gene TRBV11-2 combines with J gene TRBJ1-1; D is uncertain. The CDR3 sequence is 14 residues long. Germline CDR1 SGHAT, CDR2 FQNNGV. Trimming shortened V by 0 bases and J by 0 bases, and 5 bases separated the two germline ends. CDR3: CASSLDSVNTEAFF. The CDR3, as DNA: TGTGCCAGCAGCTTAGACTCAGTGAACACTGAAGCTTTCTTT. Full variable domain (rest looked up from reference TRBV11-2 and TRBJ1-1): EAGVAQSPRYKIIEKRQSVAFWCNPISGHATLYWYQQILGQGPKLLIQFQNNGVVDDSQLPKDRFSAERLKGVDSTLKIQPAKLEDSAVYLCASSLDSVNTEAFFGQGTRLTVV.

The V gene is TRBV24-1, the J gene TRBJ1-2, with D uncertain. Germline CDR1 and CDR2: KGHDR and SFDVKD. V was trimmed by 0 bases and J by 7 bases, leaving 8 bases between them. This CDR3 spans 13 amino acids. Here the CDR3 reads CATSDLSSFGYTF. The CDR3 DNA is TGTGCCACCAGTGATTTGTCGTCTTTTGGCTACACCTTC.

The genes are TRBV19 and TRBJ2-7; TRBD2 aligns across 12 bases. The CDR3 consists of 14 residues. Germline loops: CDR1 LNHDA, CDR2 SQIVND (reference sequence). Trimming cost V 5 bases and J 2 bases; bases outside gene matches: 1. The CDR3 DNA sequence: TGTGCCAGTAGTTCTAGCGGGAGGGCCTACGAGCAGTACTTC. Its protein is CASSSSGRAYEQYF.

The rearrangement joins TRBV28 to TRBJ1-3, with D tentatively TRBD1 (6 bases). V lost 3 bases and J 1 base, leaving 10 bases between the germline ends. In germline, CDR1 is MDHEN, CDR2 SYDVKM. The CDR3 sequence is 15 residues long. This chain's CDR3 is CASSLGGASGNTIYF. CDR3 nucleotides: TGTGCCAGCAGTTTGGGGGGGGCTTCTGGAAACACCATATATTTT.

The chain recombines TRBV30 with TRBJ1-5; 7 nucleotides line up with TRBD1. Germline loops: CDR1 GTSNPN, CDR2 SVGIG (reference sequence). The CDR3 length is 14 residues. J gave up 6 bases and V 0 bases, and 5 bases lay outside the gene matches. The CDR3 reads CAWSVGQGGQPQHF. CDR3 sequence (DNA): TGTGCCTGGAGTGTAGGGCAGGGGGGTCAGCCCCAGCATTTT.

The chain joins TRBV3-1 (or the pseudogene TRBV3-2) to TRBJ2-4; D gene unclear. The germline CDR1 and CDR2 sequences are LGHDT and YNNKEL (reference sequence). The CDR3 has 15 residues. Trimming stripped 0 bases from V and 2 bases from J, with 8 bases between. The DNA for the CDR3 is TGTGCCAGCAGCCAAGATGGCAGACCCAAAAACATTCAGTACTTC. Translation gives CASSQDGRPKNIQYF.

CDR3 sequence reads: CASSFPVSPAKNIQYF. The CDR3 nucleotides read TGTGCCAGCAGCTTCCCCGTTTCGCCAGCCAAAAACATTCAGTACTTC. The J gene is TRBJ2-4, the V gene TRBV5-6; D ambiguous. In germline, CDR1 is SGHDT, CDR2 YYEEEE. Trimming took off 2 bases at V and 0 bases at J, with 12 bases between the two ends. The CDR3 has 16 amino acids.

This clone was detected only a few times. At the DNA level, this CDR3 is encoded by other sequences in the same sample as well. The rearrangement links TRBV5-6 to TRBJ2-7, with 10 bases fitting TRBD1. Germline V CDR1 and CDR2: SGHDT, YYEEEE. CDR3 size: 14 residues. The trim removed 2 bases at V and 3 bases at J, leaving 2 bases unmatched. The CDR3 reads CASSFGTGDYEQYF. CDR3 bases: TGTGCCAGCAGCTTTGGGACAGGGGACTACGAGCAGTACTTC.

This chain joins TRBV28 and TRBJ2-7, with D possibly TRBD1 on 6 matching bases. This CDR3 has 15 amino acids. Germline V gives CDR1 MDHEN, CDR2 SYDVKM. V lost 3 bases and J 7 bases, leaving 19 bases between the germline ends. The CDR3 region has the DNA TGTGCCAGCAGTTTCGGACAGCGGCTAGTTGTTGAGCAGTACTTC. Its translation is CASSFGQRLVVEQYF.

The J gene is TRBJ2-2, the V gene TRBV30; 8 nucleotides align to TRBD1. CDR3 length equals 13 residues. Per the germline V gene, CDR1 is GTSNPN and CDR2 is SVGIG (reference sequence). After removal of 6 bases from V and 9 bases from J, the junction contained 9 bases not matched to a gene. CDR3 nucleotides: TGTGCCTGCGGACAGGGAGGTGACCGGGAGCTGTTTTTT. This codes for CACGQGGDRELFF.

V and J are TRBV2 and TRBJ2-3, with D perhaps matching TRBD1 or TRBD2 (5 bases each). The CDR3 consists of 19 residues. The V end lost 6 bases, the J end lost 2 bases, and 27 bases lay between the germline ends. CDR1 is SNHLY, CDR2 FYNNEI, per germline. The CDR3 DNA reads TGTGCCAGCAGGGGTAATCCCACGGGACCCTCCCGCGACACAGATACGCAGTATTTT. Residues: CASRGNPTGPSRDTDTQYF.

The chain links TRBV5-1 to TRBJ1-1; 7 bases fit TRBD1. The V and J ends lost 7 bases and 4 bases, in that order; junction bases with no gene match: 4. The CDR3 covers 12 residues. The germline V gene encodes CDR1 SGHRS and CDR2 YFSETQ. As DNA, the CDR3 is TGCGCCAGCTCGAAGGGGGCCACTGAAGCTTTCTTT. Translating it yields CASSKGATEAFF.

This chain joins TRBV24-1 and TRBJ2-2, with TRBD2 identical over 10 bases. Germline V gene data show CDR1 as KGHDR and CDR2 as SFDVKD. The CDR3 covers 14 residues. V lost 2 bases and J lost 7; bases outside the gene matches: 0. CDR3 in DNA: TGTGCCACCAGTGATTGGACTAGCGGCGGGGAGCTGTTTTTT. Protein product: CATSDWTSGGELFF.

The CDR3 sequence is CASSIGPGASGNTIYF. The CDR3 DNA is TGTGCCAGTAGTATAGGACCCGGAGCGTCTGGAAACACCATATATTTT. This chain links TRBV19 with TRBJ1-3; D gene unclear. With 1 base removed from V and 1 base from J, the gap between germline ends came to 11 bases. CDR1 is LNHDA, CDR2 SQIVND, per germline (reference sequence). The CDR3 extends over 16 amino acids.

This rearrangement joins TRBV3-1 (or the pseudogene TRBV3-2) to TRBJ1-4, with D possibly TRBD1 on 6 matching bases. The V end was cut by 2 bases, the J end by 0 bases, with 13 bases between. The germline gives CDR1 LGHDT, CDR2 YNNKEL (reference sequence). The CDR3 length is 17 residues. The CDR3 reads CASSQRPGAATNEKLFF. The CDR3 region has the DNA TGTGCCAGCAGCCAACGGCCAGGGGCTGCAACTAATGAAAAACTGTTTTTT.

The chain uses TRBV2 and TRBJ1-5, with D hard to call. The CDR3 is made up of 13 amino acids. The V gene's germline CDR1 is SNHLY and CDR2 FYNNEI. Between the trimmed V and J ends, which lost 6 bases and 6 bases, there was a span of 12 bases. CDR3 residues: CASSREGGQPQHF. CDR3 sequence (DNA): TGTGCCAGCAGCCGGGAGGGAGGTCAGCCCCAGCATTTT.

The sample holds one count of this clone. J is TRBJ1-1 and V is TRBV5-1, with 12 bases fitting TRBD1. There are 15 residues in the CDR3. The J segment lost 4 bases and the V segment lost 4 bases, leaving 5 bases of the junction unmatched. The germline V gene has CDR1 SGHRS and CDR2 YFSETQ. The chain's CDR3 is CASSGDRGQATEAFF. For the CDR3, the DNA is TGCGCCAGCAGCGGGGACAGGGGGCAAGCCACTGAAGCTTTCTTT.

The J gene is TRBJ2-7, the V gene TRBV5-4; possibly TRBD2 for D (7 bases). The CDR3 spans 12 residues. V was pared by 2 bases and J by 8 bases, with 11 bases between. Germline CDR1 and CDR2: SGHNT and YYREEE (reference sequence). The CDR3 reads CASSFAGGQQYF. CDR3 DNA sequence: TGTGCCAGCAGCTTTGCCGGGGGGCAGCAGTACTTC.

J is TRBJ2-1 and V is TRBV5-1; TRBD2 matches 10 bases. Germline trimming cut 3 bases from V and 6 bases from J; bases unmatched to any gene: 9. CDR3 length: 16 amino acids. Looked up from germline, CDR1 is SGHRS and CDR2 is YFSETQ. The CDR3 DNA reads as TGCGCCAGCAGCTCTCAGCGGGAGGGCCGGGCCAATGAGCAGTTCTTC. Its protein is CASSSQREGRANEQFF.

V is TRBV5-4 and J is TRBJ2-7; D perhaps matches TRBD2 (6 bases). The germline gives CDR1 SGHNT, CDR2 YYREEE (reference sequence). V dropped 4 bases and J dropped 0 bases, with 8 bases sitting between them. This CDR3 has 13 residues. CDR3 region: CASSRDFSYEQYF. The DNA for the CDR3 is TGTGCCAGCAGCCGGGACTTCTCCTACGAGCAGTACTTC.

The chain has TRBV7-9 and TRBJ2-7; D is possibly TRBD2 (5 bases). Trimming stripped 4 bases from V and 4 bases from J, with 17 bases between. The germline gives CDR1 SEHNR, CDR2 FQNEAQ (reference sequence). CDR3 length: 15 residues. DNA for the CDR3: TGTGCCAGCAGCTCCCCCCAAGGTAGCGAGTACGAGCAGTACTTC. Protein product: CASSSPQGSEYEQYF.